The next 27 T cell receptor beta chains were all read from a single sample in a study of T-cell memory formation after mild COVID-19. In TCRdb, the 5' RACE reads were re-called with MiXCR into one record per CDR3 protein. The sample holds 100,000 to 150,000 distinct CDR3 sequences, around 6.3% seen once. The source material was PBMCs or a T cell subset sorted from them (not recorded which). The receptors come from an adult woman who had mild COVID-19 (a few samples of this study predate the infection). Cell type and time point are not known.

The DNA of the CDR3 is TGTGCCAGCAGCAAAGACAAGCAGGGGCCTAACTATGGCTACACCTTC. Residues: CASSKDKQGPNYGYTF. The rearrangement joins TRBV21-1 to TRBJ1-2; the table's D call, TRBD1, has no DNA check behind it. TRBV21-1 is a documented pseudogene. The CDR3 runs to 16 residues.

This clonotype was counted a few times. CDR3 coding DNA: TGTGCCAGCAGCTTAGGGGACAGAGCCAAAAACATTCAGTACTTC. Translated, it gives CASSLGDRAKNIQYF. The genes are TRBV7-9 and TRBJ2-4, with TRBD1 matching over 7 bases. The trim removed 1 base at V and 0 bases at J, leaving 0 bases unmatched. Germline CDR1 SEHNR, CDR2 FQNEAQ (reference sequence). This CDR3 region has 15 residues.

The genes are TRBV19 and TRBJ2-6, with D perhaps TRBD2 (6 bases). The CDR3 is made up of 15 amino acids. Germline CDR1 reads LNHDA; CDR2 reads SQIVND (reference sequence). V lost 4 bases to trimming and J lost 2 bases, with 9 bases between them. The chain's CDR3 is CASSRRVAGANVLTF. DNA of the CDR3: TGTGCCAGTAGTAGGAGGGTTGCTGGGGCCAACGTCCTGACTTTC.

This clonotype was observed at least ten times. The genes are TRBV4-3 and TRBJ1-5; D is undetermined. The germline gives CDR1 LGHNA, CDR2 YSLEER. The CDR3 covers 15 residues. V lost 0 bases and J lost 9, with 15 bases in between. CDR3 DNA: TGCGCCAGCAGCCAAGATACCTCTCATGGTACGCCCCAGCATTTT. This translates into CASSQDTSHGTPQHF.

The chain combines TRBV24-1 with TRBJ2-5, with 9 bases that match TRBD1. The CDR3 runs to 15 residues. Germline trimming cut 7 bases from V and 5 bases from J; bases unmatched to any gene: 10. Germline CDR1 KGHDR, CDR2 SFDVKD. This chain's CDR3 is CATRSPGTGYETQYF. The CDR3 nucleotides read TGTGCCACCAGGTCACCGGGGACAGGGTACGAGACCCAGTACTTC.

This clonotype appeared many times. The gene calls are TRBV10-3 and TRBJ2-3; D is ambiguous. CDR3 size: 13 residues. Germline V gene data show CDR1 as ENHRY and CDR2 as SYGVKD. V was trimmed by 2 bases and J by 0 bases, leaving 3 bases between them. CDR3 region: CAISEASTDTQYF. CDR3 DNA sequence: TGTGCCATCAGTGAGGCTAGCACAGATACGCAGTATTTT.

In this sample, this clonotype turned up many times. The chain has TRBV7-2 and TRBJ2-3; possible D gene TRBD1, 6 bases. V was clipped by 11 bases and J by 0 bases, with 27 bases between them. The length of the CDR3 is 18 residues. CDR1 is SGHTA, CDR2 FQGNSA, per germline. The CDR3 region is CASSLDPLGTQSTDTQYF. Written as DNA, the CDR3 is TGTGCCTCCTCTCTTGACCCCCTCGGGACACAAAGCACAGATACGCAGTATTTT.

This clonotype was found many times. The V call is TRBV4-3, the J call TRBJ2-2, with TRBD2 matching over 8 bases. This CDR3 is built from 17 residues. The V and J ends lost 4 bases and 0 bases, in that order; junction bases with no gene match: 7. Looked up from germline, CDR1 is LGHNA and CDR2 is YSLEER. CDR3 loop: CASSRLWGLANTGELFF. The CDR3 coding sequence is TGCGCCAGCAGCCGCCTATGGGGACTAGCGAACACCGGGGAGCTGTTTTTT.

The chain has TRBV7-2 and TRBJ2-1; D is possibly TRBD2 (5 bases). Germline CDR1 and CDR2: SGHTA and FQGNSA. The V gene lost 5 bases and the J gene lost 4 bases, with 21 bases spanning the gap. This CDR3 is built from 17 residues. As DNA, the CDR3 is TGTGCCAGCAGCCCCGGGCGGGCCCCCCGGATATACAATGAGCAGTTCTTC. Protein product: CASSPGRAPRIYNEQFF.

The rearrangement joins TRBV5-6 to TRBJ2-5; 8 bases line up with TRBD1. Trimming cost V 0 bases and J 5 bases; bases outside gene matches: 9. CDR1 and CDR2 (germline): SGHDT, YYEEEE. The CDR3 runs to 16 residues. The CDR3 DNA reads as TGTGCCAGCAGCTTGGTTGCGGACAGGGTTCTGGAGACCCAGTACTTC. Protein product: CASSLVADRVLETQYF.

The chain has TRBV25-1 and TRBJ2-3; no firm D call. CDR3 length: 14 residues. V was pared by 6 bases and J by 2 bases, with 12 bases between. Germline V lookup: CDR1 MGHDK, CDR2 SYGVNS. The CDR3 nucleotides are TGTGCCAGCAGGCCCCAGGTCCCCACAGATACGCAGTATTTT. This codes for CASRPQVPTDTQYF.

In its sample, this clonotype was seen many times. The chain carries TRBV3-1 and TRBJ2-5, with D possibly matching TRBD2 (7 bases). CDR1 and CDR2 (germline): LGHDT, YNNKEL (reference sequence). The V end was cut by 4 bases, the J end by 5 bases, with 14 bases between. The CDR3 is 14 residues long. This chain's CDR3 is CASSLPGGFETQYF. As DNA, the CDR3 is TGTGCCAGCAGCCTTCCGGGGGGCTTTGAGACCCAGTACTTC.

The genes are TRBV7-2 and TRBJ2-7; TRBD1 might be the D (6 bases). CDR3 length: 15 residues. The V end was cut by 1 base, the J end by 5 bases, with 15 bases between. Per the germline V gene, CDR1 is SGHTA and CDR2 is FQGNSA. The CDR3 reads CASSLEGGRPHEQYF. The DNA for the CDR3 is TGTGCCAGCAGCTTAGAAGGGGGACGGCCCCACGAGCAGTACTTC.

The sample holds a few counts of this clonotype. The chain combines TRBV4-1 with TRBJ2-5; TRBD2 matches 12 bases. Trimming at V came to 3 bases and at J to 2 bases, leaving 1 base not matched to a gene. Germline V gene sequence: CDR1 MGHRA, CDR2 YSYEKL. The CDR3 is made up of 15 amino acids. CDR3 in amino acids: CASSQLAGGQETQYF. DNA of the CDR3: TGCGCCAGCAGCCAGCTAGCGGGGGGGCAAGAGACCCAGTACTTC.

V gene TRBV2 combines with J gene TRBJ2-1, with D tentatively TRBD1 (5 bases). From germline, CDR1 is SNHLY and CDR2 FYNNEI. The V gene lost 5 bases and the J gene lost 5 bases, with 13 bases spanning the gap. This CDR3 comprises 14 residues. The chain's CDR3 is CASSPRGRDNEQFF. The CDR3 DNA reads TGTGCCAGCAGTCCAAGGGGTAGGGACAATGAGCAGTTCTTC.

J is TRBJ2-3 and V is TRBV19; D is tentatively TRBD1 or TRBD2 (5 bases each). This CDR3 is 11 amino acids long. CDR1 is LNHDA and CDR2 is SQIVND in the germline V gene (reference sequence). V dropped 11 bases and J dropped 7 bases, with 13 bases sitting between them. CDR3 DNA sequence: TGTGCCGCGAGGGGTTCAAATACGCAGTATTTT. This encodes CAARGSNTQYF. Drawing the rest from reference TRBV19 and TRBJ2-3, the complete variable domain is DGGITQSPKYLFRKEGQNVTLSCEQNLNHDAMYWYRQDPGQGLRLIYYSQIVNDFQKGDIAEGYSVSREKKESFPLTVTSAQKNPTAFYLCAARGSNTQYFGPGTRLTVL.

Only a few counts were recorded for this clonotype. The chain uses TRBV6-5 and TRBJ2-4, with D perhaps TRBD1 or TRBD2 (6 bases each). The V gene's germline CDR1 is MNHEY and CDR2 SVGAGI. V lost 7 bases and J lost 4, with 17 bases in between. The CDR3 loop spans 15 amino acids. CDR3 loop: CASKPPGALKNIQYF. Here the CDR3 DNA reads TGTGCCAGCAAACCCCCGGGGGCCCTTAAAAACATTCAGTACTTC.

A few counts support this clonotype. In nucleotides, the CDR3 is TGTGCCAGCAGAAAACCGGTAGTACAGGGCAGGAATGAGCAGTTCTTC. It yields the protein CASRKPVVQGRNEQFF. The chain is built from TRBV6-5 and TRBJ2-1; TRBD1 is a possible D gene (6 bases). Trimming cost V 6 bases and J 7 bases, with 22 bases left between them. The CDR3 sequence is 16 residues long. In germline, CDR1 is MNHEY, CDR2 SVGAGI.

This clonotype showed up many times. The gene calls are TRBV5-1 and TRBJ2-1; 11 nucleotides agree with TRBD2. The ends lost 4 bases at V and 12 bases at J; junction bases unmatched: 9. The germline gives CDR1 SGHRS, CDR2 YFSETQ. The CDR3 totals 14 residues. The CDR3 nucleotides read TGCGCCAGCAGCCTACTAGCGGGGGTCGAACGGCAGTTCTTC. Translated, it gives CASSLLAGVERQFF.

This clonotype was counted between two and nine times. The gene calls are TRBV12-3 or TRBV12-4 and TRBJ2-6; D unresolved. Trimming removed 4 bases from V and 6 bases from J, with 10 bases in between. This CDR3 region has 14 residues. The CDR3 DNA reads as TGTGCCAGCAGTTCAGAGTGGGAGGCCAACGTCCTGACTTTC. Its translation is CASSSEWEANVLTF.

This clonotype came up a few times. V usage is TRBV12-3 or TRBV12-4 and J usage is TRBJ2-1; D is possibly TRBD1 or TRBD2 (5 bases each). CDR3 size: 15 residues. The V and J ends lost 7 bases and 6 bases respectively, with 19 bases between them. The CDR3 bases are TGTGCCAGCAACGTATTAGGGACCGCCCGCAATGAGCAGTTCTTC. Its translation is CASNVLGTARNEQFF.

J is TRBJ2-3 and V is TRBV18; maybe TRBD2 (5 bases). The CDR3 totals 15 residues. The germline V gene encodes CDR1 KGHSH and CDR2 LQKENI. V was trimmed by 1 base and J by 3 bases, leaving 11 bases between them. The DNA of the CDR3 is TGTGCCAGCTCACCACAGGGCGGGTTGACAGATACGCAGTATTTT. Amino acids: CASSPQGGLTDTQYF.

The sample holds a few counts of this clonotype. This chain joins TRBV18 and TRBJ2-3, with D perhaps matching TRBD1 (5 bases). V lost 4 bases and J lost 0, with 11 bases in between. The CDR3 runs to 15 residues. CDR1 and CDR2 from the germline V gene are KGHSH and LQKENI. CDR3 sequence reads: CASSLQGISTDTQYF. The DNA for the CDR3 is TGTGCCAGCTCACTTCAGGGCATTAGCACAGATACGCAGTATTTT.

This clonotype occurred many times. This sequence joins TRBV4-1 and TRBJ2-5, with 8 bases identical to TRBD1. Trimming took 4 bases from V and 0 from J; bases not matched to a gene: 4. CDR3 length: 15 amino acids. Germline V gives CDR1 MGHRA, CDR2 YSYEKL. The CDR3 DNA is TGCGCCAGCAGCCTTGGACAGGGTAACCAAGAGACCCAGTACTTC. Translation: CASSLGQGNQETQYF.

This clonotype has at least ten counts. The chain has TRBV25-1 and TRBJ1-1, with D possibly TRBD1 on 5 matching bases. Trimming stripped 6 bases from V and 6 bases from J, with 14 bases between. The CDR3 sequence is 13 residues long. The germline V gene has CDR1 MGHDK and CDR2 SYGVNS. CDR3 sequence reads: CASRGTQGAEAFF. CDR3 nucleotide sequence: TGTGCCAGCAGAGGGACCCAAGGGGCTGAAGCTTTCTTT.

This clonotype appeared many times. The chain uses TRBV6-5 and TRBJ2-2, with 8 bases fitting TRBD1. Germline lookup yields CDR1 MNHEY and CDR2 SVGAGI. V was pared by 8 bases and J by 4 bases, with 6 bases of the junction left unmatched. CDR3 length: 14 amino acids. The CDR3 loop is CASRETGVTGELFF. The CDR3 DNA sequence: TGTGCCAGCCGGGAGACAGGGGTCACCGGGGAGCTGTTTTTT.

The V call is TRBV28, the J call TRBJ2-6, with 12 bases matching TRBD2. Trimming took 6 bases from V and 4 from J; bases not matched to a gene: 4. The germline gives CDR1 MDHEN, CDR2 SYDVKM. The CDR3 has 16 residues. CDR3 coding DNA: TGTGCCAGCAGACTAGCGGGAGGTGAGGGGGCCAACGTCCTGACTTTC. Amino acids: CASRLAGGEGANVLTF.